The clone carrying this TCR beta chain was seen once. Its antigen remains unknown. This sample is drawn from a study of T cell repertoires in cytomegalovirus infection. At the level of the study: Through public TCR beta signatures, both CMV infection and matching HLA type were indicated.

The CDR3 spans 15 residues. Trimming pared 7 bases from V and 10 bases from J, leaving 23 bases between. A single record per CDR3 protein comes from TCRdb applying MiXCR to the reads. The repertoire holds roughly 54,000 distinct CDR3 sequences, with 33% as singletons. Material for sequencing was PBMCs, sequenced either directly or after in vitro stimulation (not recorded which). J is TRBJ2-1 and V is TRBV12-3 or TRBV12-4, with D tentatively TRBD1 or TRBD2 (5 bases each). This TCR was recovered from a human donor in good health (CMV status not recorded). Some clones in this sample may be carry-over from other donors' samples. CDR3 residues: CASTLRPFRGKEQFF. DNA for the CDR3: TGTGCCAGCACTCTCCGACCTTTTCGGGGCAAGGAGCAGTTCTTC.